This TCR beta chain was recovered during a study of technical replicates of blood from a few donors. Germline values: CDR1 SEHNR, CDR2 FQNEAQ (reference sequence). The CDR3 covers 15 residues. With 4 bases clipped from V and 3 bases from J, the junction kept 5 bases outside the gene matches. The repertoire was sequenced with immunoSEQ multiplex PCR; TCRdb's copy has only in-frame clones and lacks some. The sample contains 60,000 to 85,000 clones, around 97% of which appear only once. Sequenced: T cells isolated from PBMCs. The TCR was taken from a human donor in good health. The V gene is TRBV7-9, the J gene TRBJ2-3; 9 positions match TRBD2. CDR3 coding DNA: TGTGCCAGCAGCTCCTATAGCGGGAGAACAGATACGCAGTATTTT. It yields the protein CASSSYSGRTDTQYF.